The 2 T cell receptor beta chains below all came from one sample that was sequenced in a study of cytomegalovirus exposure and HLA in healthy donors (dated by TCRdb to between 2016 and 2019). Receptor amplification or capture employed the immunoSEQ multiplex PCR assay. A mixture of 60 forward primers for TCR Vbeta segments and 13 reverse primers for TCR Jbeta segments was used in the multiplex PCR. TCRdb holds this immuneACCESS table with in-frame rearrangements only. Some clones are missing; in checked studies, unresolved V genes explain under half, and the rest has no known cause. The sample table shows 130,000 to 150,000 clones, and approximately 70% are seen once. The ten largest clones represent 14% of the sample. Specimen: PBMCs. These receptor sequences come from a human donor in good health.

About this clone itself: Since the CDR3 does not end with the conserved phenylalanine or tryptophan, this likely comes from a read error. It is unclear where the CDR3 begins or ends on the DNA, so no DNA is shown, and the CDR3 is as TCRdb lists it. The chain couples TRBV5-4 to TRBJ2-7; the table names TRBD2, a call not compared with the DNA. The length of the CDR3 is 13 amino acids, counting both ends. CDR1 is SGHNT, CDR2 YYREEE, per germline (reference sequence). CDR3 protein: CASSLVGLAGFTL.

The V gene is TRBV6-1, the J gene TRBJ2-5, with 9 positions matching TRBD1. V lost 6 bases, J lost 5 bases, and 7 bases stayed unmatched. The germline CDR1 and CDR2 sequences are MNHNS and SASEGT. The CDR3 is 14 residues long. The CDR3 here is CASRSGTGPETQYF. CDR3 DNA sequence: TGTGCCAGCAGGTCGGGGACAGGGCCCGAGACCCAGTACTTC.